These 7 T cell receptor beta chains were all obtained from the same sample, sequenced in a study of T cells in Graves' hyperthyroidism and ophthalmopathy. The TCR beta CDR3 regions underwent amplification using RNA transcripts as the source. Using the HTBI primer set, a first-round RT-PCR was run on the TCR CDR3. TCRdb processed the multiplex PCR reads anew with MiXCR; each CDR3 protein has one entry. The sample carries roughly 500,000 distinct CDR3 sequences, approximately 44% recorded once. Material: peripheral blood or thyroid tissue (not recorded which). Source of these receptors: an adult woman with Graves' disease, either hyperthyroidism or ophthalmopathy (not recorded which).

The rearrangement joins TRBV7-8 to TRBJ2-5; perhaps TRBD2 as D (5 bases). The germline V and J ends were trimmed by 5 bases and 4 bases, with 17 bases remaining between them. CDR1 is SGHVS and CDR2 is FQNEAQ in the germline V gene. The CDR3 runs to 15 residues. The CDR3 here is CASSPRFRRRETQYF. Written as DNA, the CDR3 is TGTGCCAGCAGCCCCCGATTTAGGAGGCGAGAGACCCAGTACTTC.

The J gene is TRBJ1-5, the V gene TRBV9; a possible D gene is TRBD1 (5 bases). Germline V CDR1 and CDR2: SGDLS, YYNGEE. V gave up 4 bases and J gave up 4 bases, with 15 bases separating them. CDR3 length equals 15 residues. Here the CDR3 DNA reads TGTGCCAGCAGCTCCGGGACGGAGAAGAATCAGCCCCAGCATTTT. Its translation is CASSSGTEKNQPQHF.

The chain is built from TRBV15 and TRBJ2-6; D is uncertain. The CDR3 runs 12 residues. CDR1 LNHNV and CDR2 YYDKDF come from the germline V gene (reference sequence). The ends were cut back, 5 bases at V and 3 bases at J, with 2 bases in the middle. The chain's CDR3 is CATSLGANVLTF. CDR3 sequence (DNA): TGTGCCACCAGCCTTGGGGCCAACGTCCTGACTTTC.

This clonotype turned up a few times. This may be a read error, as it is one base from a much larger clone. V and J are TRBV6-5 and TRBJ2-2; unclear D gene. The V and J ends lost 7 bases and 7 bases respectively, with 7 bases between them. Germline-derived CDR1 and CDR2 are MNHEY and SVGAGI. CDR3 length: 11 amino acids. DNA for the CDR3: TGTGCCAGCACGTATGTCGGGGAGCTGTTTTTT. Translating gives CASTYVGELFF.

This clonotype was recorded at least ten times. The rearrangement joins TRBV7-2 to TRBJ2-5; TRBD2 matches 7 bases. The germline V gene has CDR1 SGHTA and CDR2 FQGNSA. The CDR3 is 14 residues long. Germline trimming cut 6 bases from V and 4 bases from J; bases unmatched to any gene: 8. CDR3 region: CASSSGTTRETQYF. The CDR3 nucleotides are TGTGCCAGCAGTTCCGGGACTACGCGAGAGACCCAGTACTTC.

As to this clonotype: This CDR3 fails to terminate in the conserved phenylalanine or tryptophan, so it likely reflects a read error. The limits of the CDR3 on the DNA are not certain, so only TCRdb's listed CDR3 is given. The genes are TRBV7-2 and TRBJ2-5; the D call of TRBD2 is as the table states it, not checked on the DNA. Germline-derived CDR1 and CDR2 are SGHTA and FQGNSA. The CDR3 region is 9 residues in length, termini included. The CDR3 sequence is CASSSLGLV.

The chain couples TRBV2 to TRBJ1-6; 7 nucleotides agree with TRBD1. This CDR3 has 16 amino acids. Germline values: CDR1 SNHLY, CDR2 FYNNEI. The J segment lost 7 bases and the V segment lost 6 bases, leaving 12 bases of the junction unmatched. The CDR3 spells CASRRLAGDRNSPLHF. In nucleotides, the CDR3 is TGTGCCAGCAGGAGGCTAGCGGGGGACAGAAATTCACCCCTCCACTTT. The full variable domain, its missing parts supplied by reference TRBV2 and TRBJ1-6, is EPEVTQTPSHQVTQMGQEVILRCVPISNHLYFYWYRQILGQKVEFLVSFYNNEISEKSEIFDDQFSVERPDGSNFTLKIRSTKLEDSAMYFCASRRLAGDRNSPLHFGNGTRLTVT.